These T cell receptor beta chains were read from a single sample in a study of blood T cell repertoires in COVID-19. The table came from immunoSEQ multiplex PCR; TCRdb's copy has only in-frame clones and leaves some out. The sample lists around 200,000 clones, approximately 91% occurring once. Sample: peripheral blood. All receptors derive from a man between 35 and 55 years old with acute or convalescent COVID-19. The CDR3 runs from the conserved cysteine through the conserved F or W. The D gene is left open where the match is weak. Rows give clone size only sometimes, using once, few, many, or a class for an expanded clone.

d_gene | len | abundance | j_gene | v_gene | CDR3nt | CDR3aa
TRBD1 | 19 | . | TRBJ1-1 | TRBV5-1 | TGCGCCAGCAGCGAGGCCCTCGGGACAGGATTACTCATGAACACTGAAGCTTTCTTT | CASSEALGTGLLMNTEAFF
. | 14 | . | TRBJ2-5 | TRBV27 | TGTGCCAGCAGTCCTAAGCGGTTCCAAGAGACCCAGTACTTC | CASSPKRFQETQYF
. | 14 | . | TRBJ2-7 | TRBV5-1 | TGCGCCAGCAGCCGTCTCTCCGAACGGGACGAGCAGTACTTC | CASSRLSERDEQYF
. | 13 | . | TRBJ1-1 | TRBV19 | TGTGCCAGTAGTTACAGGGCTTTCACTGAAGCTTTCTTT | CASSYRAFTEAFF
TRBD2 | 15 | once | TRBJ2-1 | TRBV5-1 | TGCGCCAGCAGCTTGGGGATAGCGGGGTTGAATGAGCAGTTCTTC | CASSLGIAGLNEQFF
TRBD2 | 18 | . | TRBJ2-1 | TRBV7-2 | TGTGCCAGCAGCTTTTTTCTAGCGGGAGCGAGCTCCTACAATGAGCAGTTCTTC | CASSFFLAGASSYNEQFF
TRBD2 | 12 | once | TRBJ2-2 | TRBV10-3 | TGTGCCATCAGCGGGGGGACCGGGGAGCTGTTTTTT | CAISGGTGELFF
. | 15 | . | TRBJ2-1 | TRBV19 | TGTGCCAGTAGTATTTGGGGGGGGGCCAAACCCGAGCAGTTCTTC | CASSIWGGAKPEQFF
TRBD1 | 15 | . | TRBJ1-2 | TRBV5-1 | TGCGCCAGCAGCCCCGGGACAGGAGATAACTATGGCTACACCTTC | CASSPGTGDNYGYTF
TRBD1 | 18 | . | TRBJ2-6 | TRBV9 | TGTGCCAGCAGCGTAGACACAGGGGCCGTCTCTGGGGCCAACGTCCTGACTTTC | CASSVDTGAVSGANVLTF
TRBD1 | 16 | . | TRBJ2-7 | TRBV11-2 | TGTGCCAGCAGCTTAGAAGTTGGGACAGGGTACGACGAGCAGTACTTC | CASSLEVGTGYDEQYF
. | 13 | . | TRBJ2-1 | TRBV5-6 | TGTGCCAGCAGCTTGGACTATTACAATGAGCAGTTCTTC | CASSLDYYNEQFF
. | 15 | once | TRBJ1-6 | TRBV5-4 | TGTGCCAGCAGCTTGGAGCGGCGCTTTAATTCACCCCTCCACTTT | CASSLERRFNSPLHF
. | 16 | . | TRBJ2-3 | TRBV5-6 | TGTGCCAGCAGCTTGGATGGACACCGTAGCACAGATACGCAGTATTTT | CASSLDGHRSTDTQYF
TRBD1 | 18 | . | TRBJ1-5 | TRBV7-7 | TGTGCTAGCAGCTTAGGAGGACAGGGCAGGAGGAGCAATCAGCCCCAGCATTTT | CASSLGGQGRRSNQPQHF
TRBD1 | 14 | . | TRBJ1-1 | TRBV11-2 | TGTGCCAGCAGCTTCAGGGGGCCAAACACTGAAGCTTTCTTT | CASSFRGPNTEAFF
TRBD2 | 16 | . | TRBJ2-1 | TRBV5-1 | TGCGCCAGCAGCTTGGAGGGCGGGGGACCCTACAATGAGCAGTTCTTC | CASSLEGGGPYNEQFF
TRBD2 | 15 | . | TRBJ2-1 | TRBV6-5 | TGTGCCAGCAGACCGCCGGGGGGGCCCCTAAATGAGCAGTTCTTC | CASRPPGGPLNEQFF
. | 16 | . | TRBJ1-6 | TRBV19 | TGTGCCAGTACCTCATCGGCAGGGGCGCATGGATCACCCCTCCACTTT | CASTSSAGAHGSPLHF
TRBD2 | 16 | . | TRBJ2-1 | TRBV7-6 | TGTGCCAGCAGCCCTCCGACTAGCGGGGGGTACAATGAGCAGTTCTTC | CASSPPTSGGYNEQFF
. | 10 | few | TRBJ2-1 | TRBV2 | TGTGCCAGCGGGAGTTGGAGGGAGTTCTTC | CASGSWREFF
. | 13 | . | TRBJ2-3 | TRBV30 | TGTGCCTGGACTCTGAACAGTGCAGATACGCAGTATTTT | CAWTLNSADTQYF
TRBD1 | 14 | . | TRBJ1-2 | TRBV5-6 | TGTGCCAGCAGCCGGGACAGGGGGATCTTGGGCTACACCTTC | CASSRDRGILGYTF